The 30 T cell receptor beta chains below come from one sample, sequenced in a study of blood T cell repertoires in COVID-19. Some clones are missing from TCRdb's copy, which holds only in-frame ones; the method was immunoSEQ multiplex PCR. The table has 110,000 to 150,000 clones, roughly 77% seen once. The specimen sequenced was peripheral blood. The receptors stem from a woman aged 70 to 79 with COVID-19, enrolled during active disease.

The chain employs TRBV6-5 and TRBJ2-5, with D maybe TRBD2 (7 bases). Germline values: CDR1 MNHEY, CDR2 SVGAGI. The CDR3 covers 16 residues. With 4 bases removed from V and 0 bases from J, the gap between germline ends came to 15 bases. The CDR3 sequence: CASSFGGQTHQETQYF. CDR3 DNA sequence: TGTGCCAGCAGTTTCGGGGGGCAGACTCACCAAGAGACCCAGTACTTC.

This clone was seen ten or more times. The chain is built from TRBV4-1 and TRBJ2-7, with D possibly being TRBD2 (6 bases). V shed 2 bases and J shed 1 base, with 12 bases lying between them. The germline gives CDR1 MGHRA, CDR2 YSYEKL. The CDR3 has 15 residues. CDR3 nucleotides: TGCGCCAGCAGCCAACGGGAGTGGGGGTCCTACGAGCAGTACTTC. The encoded protein is CASSQREWGSYEQYF.

This clone was counted only a few times. The J gene is TRBJ1-3, the V gene TRBV5-1; possible D gene TRBD1, 6 bases. The length of the CDR3 is 14 residues. The germline V gene has CDR1 SGHRS and CDR2 YFSETQ. Trimming cost V 9 bases and J 0 bases, with 13 bases left between them. CDR3 DNA sequence: TGCGCCACCTCACAGGGCCTCTCTGGAAACACCATATATTTT. Protein sequence: CATSQGLSGNTIYF.

V usage is TRBV25-1 and J usage is TRBJ2-1, with D tentatively TRBD1 (5 bases). V was pared by 5 bases and J by 9 bases, with 23 bases between. The germline CDR1 and CDR2 sequences are MGHDK and SYGVNS. This CDR3 has 16 residues. This chain's CDR3 is CASSQTRTPPRVEQFF. CDR3 DNA sequence: TGTGCCAGCAGTCAAACCCGGACACCCCCAAGGGTTGAGCAGTTCTTC.

V and J are TRBV7-3 and TRBJ2-7; tentatively, D is TRBD1 (5 bases). Germline V CDR1 and CDR2: SGHTA, FQGTGA. The CDR3 is 15 residues long. Trimming removed 5 bases from V and 4 bases from J, with 18 bases in between. The CDR3 spells CASSPRAGQKYEQYF. CDR3 nucleotide sequence: TGTGCCAGCAGCCCTCGGGCAGGGCAGAAGTACGAGCAGTACTTC.

This rearrangement joins TRBV29-1 to TRBJ1-1; TRBD1 aligns across 8 bases. This CDR3 is built from 14 residues. CDR1 is SQVTM and CDR2 is ANQGSEA in the germline V gene. V shed 7 bases, J shed 5 bases, and the junction held 12 bases outside the gene matches. The CDR3 nucleotides read TGCAGCGGCGAAGGACAGGGTCTGACAACTGAAGCTTTCTTT. Encoded protein: CSGEGQGLTTEAFF.

This sequence joins TRBV11-2 and TRBJ2-5, with 9 bases that match TRBD2. Germline V CDR1 and CDR2: SGHAT, FQNNGV. This CDR3 spans 14 amino acids. V shed 3 bases and J 5 bases; nucleotides not matched to a gene: 4. The CDR3 bases are TGTGCCAGCAGCTTTGCTAGCGGGGTGGAGACCCAGTACTTC. Its translation is CASSFASGVETQYF.

The V and J genes are TRBV27 and TRBJ2-7, with TRBD1 matching over 8 bases. The CDR3 loop spans 12 amino acids. The germline CDR1 and CDR2 sequences are MNHEY and SMNVEV (reference sequence). V was pared by 5 bases and J by 4 bases, with 1 base of the junction left unmatched. The CDR3 DNA follows: TGTGCCAGCAGTCACAGGGGGTACGAGCAGTACTTC. Its protein product is CASSHRGYEQYF.

This sequence joins TRBV19 and TRBJ2-3, with D maybe TRBD1 (6 bases). Trimming stripped 3 bases from V and 2 bases from J, with 21 bases between. CDR1 is LNHDA, CDR2 SQIVND, per germline (reference sequence). CDR3 length equals 18 residues. The CDR3 is CASSILMGHQINTDTQYF. As DNA, the CDR3 is TGTGCCAGTAGTATCCTCATGGGACACCAAATTAACACAGATACGCAGTATTTT. Full variable domain (missing parts from reference TRBV19 and TRBJ2-3): DGGITQSPKYLFRKEGQNVTLSCEQNLNHDAMYWYRQDPGQGLRLIYYSQIVNDFQKGDIAEGYSVSREKKESFPLTVTSAQKNPTAFYLCASSILMGHQINTDTQYFGPGTRLTVL.

This CDR3 reads CASSYYQRNYNEQFF. CDR3 bases: TGTGCCAGCAGTTACTACCAGCGGAACTACAATGAGCAGTTCTTC. This chain joins TRBV6-5 and TRBJ2-1, with TRBD2 as a possible D gene (5 bases). Deletions cut 1 base from V and 3 bases from J, with 10 bases between. The CDR3 has 15 amino acids. Germline V CDR1 and CDR2: MNHEY, SVGAGI.

This clone was observed a few times. The chain carries TRBV11-3 and TRBJ2-3; D is possibly TRBD2 (6 bases). Germline V gene sequence: CDR1 SGHNT, CDR2 YENEEA. V was cut by 4 bases and J by 2 bases, with 16 bases left in between. The CDR3 sequence is 16 residues long. CDR3 nucleotide sequence: TGTGCCAGCAGCTCCGGACTGAAGGGACTCACAGATACGCAGTATTTT. Protein product: CASSSGLKGLTDTQYF.

This CDR3 is CASSRTGVPDTQYF. The CDR3 nucleotides read TGCGCCAGCAGCCGGACAGGGGTCCCAGATACGCAGTATTTT. The chain carries TRBV5-1 and TRBJ2-3, with 9 bases fitting TRBD1. The CDR3 spans 14 residues. Per the germline V gene, CDR1 is SGHRS and CDR2 is YFSETQ. V dropped 4 bases and J dropped 4; count of bases not matched to a gene: 4.

This chain uses TRBV6-2 or TRBV6-3 with TRBJ1-2; possible D gene TRBD1, 5 bases. V was cut by 2 bases and J by 8 bases, with 9 bases left in between. Germline lookup yields CDR1 MNHEY and CDR2 SVGEGT. The CDR3 length is 12 residues. The CDR3 region has the DNA TGTGCCAGCAGTTACGTGGGGCGCGGCTACACCTTC. It translates to CASSYVGRGYTF.

The V and J genes are TRBV7-8 and TRBJ1-1; tentative D call: TRBD1 (6 bases). Per the germline V gene, CDR1 is SGHVS and CDR2 is FQNEAQ. CDR3 length: 15 residues. Trimming removed 5 bases from V and 2 bases from J, with 15 bases in between. The CDR3 region has the DNA TGTGCCAGCAGCCCTTGGGGGGGGGCAAACACTGAAGCTTTCTTT. This sequence encodes CASSPWGGANTEAFF.

In its sample, this clone was seen many times. The V gene is TRBV3-1 (or the pseudogene TRBV3-2), the J gene TRBJ1-2; unclear D gene. Trimming removed 6 bases from V and 7 bases from J, with 15 bases in between. Germline V gene data show CDR1 as LGHDT and CDR2 as YNNKEL (reference sequence). The CDR3 totals 13 residues. The CDR3 loop reads CASRPSGGIGYTF. CDR3 coding DNA: TGTGCCAGCAGACCCAGTGGAGGCATTGGCTACACCTTC.

The chain has TRBV9 and TRBJ1-1; perhaps TRBD1 as D (5 bases). This CDR3 spans 15 amino acids. V lost 6 bases, J lost 4 bases, and 19 bases lay in between. In germline, CDR1 is SGDLS, CDR2 YYNGEE. DNA for the CDR3: TGTGCCAGCAACCTTGGCGATGGCAGGGCCACTGAAGCTTTCTTT. This encodes CASNLGDGRATEAFF.

This clone was seen once. The chain employs TRBV5-1 and TRBJ1-4, with D tentatively TRBD1 (5 bases). The germline CDR1 and CDR2 sequences are SGHRS and YFSETQ. Trimming removed 4 bases from V and 4 bases from J, with 11 bases in between. The CDR3 has 14 residues. CDR3 region: CASSDGRGNEKLFF. For the CDR3, the DNA is TGCGCCAGCAGCGACGGGAGGGGTAATGAAAAACTGTTTTTT.

The rearrangement joins TRBV5-1 to TRBJ2-5; TRBD1 matches at 9 bases. Germline V gene lookup returns CDR1 SGHRS and CDR2 YFSETQ. This CDR3 has 16 residues. The V and J ends lost 4 bases and 4 bases, in that order; junction bases with no gene match: 11. In DNA, the CDR3 is TGCGCCAGCAGCACCAACTACAGGGGGCGCGGAGAGACCCAGTACTTC. This encodes CASSTNYRGRGETQYF.

The chain joins TRBV19 to TRBJ2-7; 7 bases align to TRBD2. This CDR3 spans 17 amino acids. Germline CDR1 is LNHDA and CDR2 is SQIVND (reference sequence). The V and J ends lost 3 bases and 1 base, in that order; junction bases with no gene match: 12. The DNA for the CDR3 is TGTGCCAGTAGTATCAGCGGGCGGACGGGGGGTTCCTACGAGCAGTACTTC. Amino acid sequence: CASSISGRTGGSYEQYF.

The chain uses TRBV9 and TRBJ2-1; unclear D gene. The germline V and J ends were trimmed by 4 bases and 8 bases, with 16 bases remaining between them. The CDR3 extends over 14 amino acids. Germline values: CDR1 SGDLS, CDR2 YYNGEE. CDR3 residues: CASSPAAEAYEQFF. The CDR3 coding sequence is TGTGCCAGCAGCCCCGCCGCTGAGGCCTATGAGCAGTTCTTC.

The J gene is TRBJ2-5, the V gene TRBV18; 9 bases are shared with TRBD2. V was pared by 8 bases and J by 5 bases, with 15 bases of the junction left unmatched. CDR1 is KGHSH and CDR2 is LQKENI in the germline V gene. CDR3 size: 16 residues. The CDR3: CASARTSRGGSETQYF. CDR3 in DNA: TGTGCCAGCGCAAGGACTTCGCGGGGGGGCTCGGAGACCCAGTACTTC.

The rearrangement uses TRBV7-8 and TRBJ2-2; 8 bases align to TRBD2. Germline V gene data show CDR1 as SGHVS and CDR2 as FQNEAQ. The trim removed 0 bases at V and 4 bases at J, leaving 4 bases unmatched. The CDR3 loop spans 16 amino acids. In DNA, the CDR3 is TGTGCCAGCAGCTTAGCAAGCGGGGGTGGCACCGGGGAGCTGTTTTTT. It translates to CASSLASGGGTGELFF.

This clone was seen only a few times. The V and J genes are TRBV11-2 and TRBJ1-6; D is unresolved. The germline gives CDR1 SGHAT, CDR2 FQNNGV. This CDR3 region has 14 residues. Trimming removed 1 base from V and 3 bases from J, with 4 bases in between. CDR3 loop: CASSLVHYNSPLHF. As DNA, the CDR3 is TGTGCCAGCAGCTTAGTTCACTATAATTCACCCCTCCACTTT.

The V gene is TRBV25-1, the J gene TRBJ2-5; D is perhaps TRBD2 (5 bases). CDR1 is MGHDK, CDR2 SYGVNS, per germline. CDR3 length equals 15 residues. The V and J ends lost 4 bases and 0 bases respectively, with 12 bases between them. The DNA for the CDR3 is TGTGCCAGCAGTGGAGGCTGGAGGTACCAAGAGACCCAGTACTTC. It translates to CASSGGWRYQETQYF.

This chain uses TRBV3-1 (or the pseudogene TRBV3-2) with TRBJ1-2; possibly TRBD1 for D (6 bases). The CDR3 length is 15 residues. CDR1 and CDR2 from the germline V gene are LGHDT and YNNKEL (reference sequence). Trimming pared 0 bases from V and 8 bases from J, leaving 16 bases between. CDR3 sequence (DNA): TGTGCCAGCAGCCAAGAATGGAGACAGGCCCGCGGCTACACCTTC. This encodes CASSQEWRQARGYTF.

This clone occurred once. The J gene is TRBJ2-7, the V gene TRBV11-2; 9 positions match TRBD2. Germline V CDR1 and CDR2: SGHAT, FQNNGV. With V trimmed by 3 bases and J by 0 bases, 6 bases remained unmatched. The CDR3 contains 16 residues. DNA for the CDR3: TGTGCCAGCAGCTTGGCTAATAGCGGGGGCTCCTACGAGCAGTACTTC. Amino acid sequence: CASSLANSGGSYEQYF.

The chain links TRBV28 to TRBJ1-1; 11 bases line up with TRBD1. CDR3 length equals 14 residues. The germline V gene has CDR1 MDHEN and CDR2 SYDVKM. Losses at the gene ends were 2 bases for V and 5 bases for J; bases not matched to a gene: 1. Written as DNA, the CDR3 is TGTGCCAGCAGTTTAGGGGACAGGGGGACTGAAGCTTTCTTT. As protein: CASSLGDRGTEAFF.

V and J are TRBV7-9 and TRBJ2-1; 10 nucleotides agree with TRBD1. This CDR3 is 15 amino acids long. V trimming: 4 bases; J trimming: 3 bases; junction bases outside the gene matches: 3. The germline V gene has CDR1 SEHNR and CDR2 FQNEAQ (reference sequence). CDR3 protein: CASSSGDRGYNEQFF. The CDR3 nucleotides are TGTGCCAGCAGCTCGGGGGACAGGGGCTACAATGAGCAGTTCTTC.

The chain employs TRBV5-6 and TRBJ1-5; no reliable D call. CDR3 size: 16 residues. Per germline, CDR1 SGHDT and CDR2 YYEEEE. V shed 3 bases and J shed 1 base, with 14 bases lying between them. In nucleotides, the CDR3 is TGTGCCAGCAGCTCCCTCGGGGTTATAAGCAATCAGCCCCAGCATTTT. Its translation: CASSSLGVISNQPQHF. Combining the CDR3 with reference TRBV5-6 and TRBJ1-5 gives the whole variable domain DAGVTQSPTHLIKTRGQQVTLRCSPKSGHDTVSWYQQALGQGPQFIFQYYEEEERQRGNFPDRFSGHQFPNYSSELNVNALLLGDSALYLCASSSLGVISNQPQHFGDGTRLSIL.

The chain recombines TRBV4-2 with TRBJ1-3; D gene unclear. The CDR3 loop spans 15 amino acids. CDR1 is LGHNA and CDR2 is YNFKEQ in the germline V gene. The V end was cut by 3 bases, the J end by 0 bases, with 9 bases between. CDR3 sequence: CASSQTTSSGNTIYF. In DNA, the CDR3 is TGTGCCAGCAGCCAGACGACAAGCTCTGGAAACACCATATATTTT.